The sequence of this TCR beta chain was determined in a study of human T cells and chemical hapten exposure. Study details: The study enrolled mostly female patients with alopecia areata, totalis or universalis.

The CDR3 runs 15 residues. V shed 6 bases, J shed 4 bases, and the junction held 10 bases outside the gene matches. Germline V gives CDR1 SGHRS, CDR2 YFSETQ. Sample time point: patch test 2, 6 weeks after DPC sensitization. Treatment described: therapeutic diphenylcyclopropenone sensitization with weekly scalp DPC. Only after blood had been drawn was each patch test applied. TCRdb used MiXCR to reprocess the RACE reads, holding one entry per CDR3 protein. The sample includes more than 75,000 distinct CDR3 sequences, about 9.3% of them seen just once. Study results and caveats: Alopecia affecting every donor means their immune response may not match healthy people's. Expanded TCRs made up significantly more big CDR3 similarity clusters than controls did.

As for this clonotype: Its antigen is still unknown.

This chain connects TRBV5-1 to TRBJ2-1; 7 nucleotides line up with TRBD2. The specimen comprised whole blood, sampled in connection with sensitization to the hapten diphenylcyclopropenone (DPC). The receptor was derived from a woman aged 35 to 49 with alopecia areata. Some clones in this sample may be carry-over from other donors' samples. CDR3 in amino acids: CASTIGGSPYNEQFF. CDR3 nucleotides: TGCGCCAGCACAATAGGCGGGAGCCCATACAATGAGCAGTTCTTC.